The next 16 T cell receptor beta chains were all read from a single sample in a study of cytomegalovirus exposure and HLA in healthy donors. Here immunoSEQ multiplex PCR was the method, and the copy in TCRdb shows in-frame clones only, minus some. The data contain roughly 120,000 clones, 89% of them singletons. The sample taken for sequencing was PBMCs. These receptors originate from a woman aged 18-35 years in good health and CMV-seronegative.

V and J are TRBV4-3 and TRBJ1-4, with a weak D call TRBD1 (6 bases). Trimming cost V 0 bases and J 1 base, with 9 bases left between them. From germline, CDR1 is LGHNA and CDR2 YSLEER. The CDR3 spans 16 residues. The DNA for the CDR3 is TGCGCCAGCAGCCAAGATACACAGGGAACTAATGAAAAACTGTTTTTT. Amino acids: CASSQDTQGTNEKLFF.

This clone was detected only a few times. The chain links TRBV28 to TRBJ1-2, with 8 bases matching TRBD1. Trimming cost V 2 bases and J 4 bases; bases outside gene matches: 9. CDR3 length: 16 residues. Germline CDR1 and CDR2: MDHEN and SYDVKM. The CDR3 here is CASSLRGQGAFYGYTF. CDR3 sequence (DNA): TGTGCCAGCAGTTTAAGAGGGCAGGGGGCCTTCTATGGCTACACCTTC.

The J gene is TRBJ2-7, the V gene TRBV20-1, with no clear D. The germline V gene encodes CDR1 DFQATT and CDR2 SNEGSKA (reference sequence). The CDR3 totals 10 residues. V lost 6 bases, J lost 3 bases, and 6 bases lay in between. The DNA for the CDR3 is TGCAGTGCCTATCGCTACGAGCAGTACTTC. It specifies CSAYRYEQYF.

Written as DNA, the CDR3 is TGCAGCGTTGTTGGCCAGGGGTACAATGAAAAACTGTTTTTT. It translates to CSVVGQGYNEKLFF. The V and J genes are TRBV29-1 and TRBJ1-4; a possible D gene is TRBD1 (6 bases). Trimming stripped 4 bases from V and 5 bases from J, with 14 bases between. Germline-derived CDR1 and CDR2 are SQVTM and ANQGSEA. This CDR3 region has 14 residues.

The chain employs TRBV30 and TRBJ1-4; 7 nucleotides align to TRBD1. CDR1 is GTSNPN, CDR2 SVGIG, per germline (reference sequence). V lost 2 bases and J lost 3; bases outside the gene matches: 9. CDR3 length equals 16 residues. The CDR3 DNA follows: TGTGCCTGGAGTAGGCCCAGGGGGGCTTCTAATGAAAAACTGTTTTTT. Its protein product is CAWSRPRGASNEKLFF.

This chain connects TRBV7-2 to TRBJ2-5, with D uncertain. Trimming pared 3 bases from V and 0 bases from J, leaving 5 bases between. CDR1 and CDR2 from the germline V gene are SGHTA and FQGNSA. The CDR3 consists of 13 residues. CDR3 DNA: TGTGCCAGCAGCTTTGTCAACCAAGAGACCCAGTACTTC. Translation gives CASSFVNQETQYF.

As regards this clone: The junction departs from germline at one end; a sequencing error may be responsible. This chain connects TRBV5-1 to TRBJ2-7; 7 positions match TRBD2. The CDR3 has 13 residues. Germline V gene sequence: CDR1 SGHRS, CDR2 YFSETQ. The CDR3 is CANSLGRGNEQYF. The CDR3 DNA reads as TGCGCCAACAGCTTGGGGAGGGGTAACGAGCAGTACTTC.

This chain connects TRBV7-8 to TRBJ1-2; 7 positions match TRBD1. The trim removed 2 bases at V and 5 bases at J, leaving 5 bases unmatched. Germline CDR1 is SGHVS and CDR2 is FQNEAQ. There are 14 residues in the CDR3. CDR3 region: CASSLTGTAYGYTF. The CDR3 nucleotides are TGTGCCAGCAGCTTAACCGGGACAGCATATGGCTACACCTTC. Filled out from reference TRBV7-8 and TRBJ1-2, the complete variable domain reads GAGVSQSPRYKVAKRGQDVALRCDPISGHVSLFWYQQALGQGPEFLTYFQNEAQLDKSGLPSDRFFAERPEGSVSTLKIQRTQQEDSAVYLCASSLTGTAYGYTFGSGTRLTVV.

The chain couples TRBV9 to TRBJ2-3, with TRBD2 matching 10 bases. The CDR3 runs 18 residues. Germline V gene sequence: CDR1 SGDLS, CDR2 YYNGEE. With V trimmed by 4 bases and J by 0 bases, 11 bases remained unmatched. The chain's CDR3 is CASSSLRGAGGSTDTQYF. The CDR3 coding sequence is TGTGCCAGCAGCTCCCTCCGGGGAGCGGGAGGGAGCACAGATACGCAGTATTTT. Full variable domain (remainder filled in from reference TRBV9 and TRBJ2-3): DSGVTQTPKHLITATGQRVTLRCSPRSGDLSVYWYQQSLDQGLQFLIQYYNGEERAKGNILERFSAQQFPDLHSELNLSSLELGDSALYFCASSSLRGAGGSTDTQYFGPGTRLTVL.

The chain uses TRBV4-2 and TRBJ1-1; no definite D call. From germline, CDR1 is LGHNA and CDR2 YNFKEQ. V lost 0 bases to trimming and J lost 3 bases, with 11 bases between them. The CDR3 sequence is 15 residues long. CDR3 in amino acids: CASSQEQSGDTEAFF. The CDR3 bases are TGTGCCAGCAGCCAAGAACAATCGGGAGACACTGAAGCTTTCTTT.

The rearrangement joins TRBV6-1 to TRBJ1-2, with D possibly being TRBD1 (5 bases). This CDR3 is built from 13 residues. The germline CDR1 and CDR2 sequences are MNHNS and SASEGT. With 7 bases removed from V and 3 bases from J, the gap between germline ends came to 12 bases. The CDR3 reads CASTREGHYGYTF. The CDR3 coding sequence is TGTGCCAGCACCCGGGAGGGGCACTATGGCTACACCTTC.

V gene TRBV4-3 combines with J gene TRBJ1-1, with TRBD1 as a possible D gene (6 bases). Germline loops: CDR1 LGHNA, CDR2 YSLEER. V lost 4 bases and J lost 0, with 9 bases in between. The CDR3 contains 14 residues. CDR3 nucleotides: TGCGCCAGCAGCCCGGGGGGCCTGAACACTGAAGCTTTCTTT. Amino acids: CASSPGGLNTEAFF.

V usage is TRBV27 and J usage is TRBJ2-2; maybe TRBD1 (8 bases). The CDR3 is 17 residues long. The germline V gene has CDR1 MNHEY and CDR2 SMNVEV (reference sequence). V was pared by 6 bases and J by 7 bases, with 24 bases between. The CDR3 loop reads CASRHPGGQGSYGELFF. The CDR3 DNA is TGTGCCAGCAGACACCCGGGAGGACAGGGTAGCTACGGGGAGCTGTTTTTT.

The chain links TRBV9 to TRBJ1-2, with a weak D call TRBD1 (6 bases). This CDR3 is 15 amino acids long. Trimming removed 3 bases from V and 1 base from J, with 13 bases in between. Germline V gene lookup returns CDR1 SGDLS and CDR2 YYNGEE. Here the CDR3 DNA reads TGTGCCAGCAGCGAGCGGGACAACTTTAACTATGGCTACACCTTC. This codes for CASSERDNFNYGYTF. Full variable domain (outside the CDR3, taken from reference TRBV9 and TRBJ1-2): DSGVTQTPKHLITATGQRVTLRCSPRSGDLSVYWYQQSLDQGLQFLIQYYNGEERAKGNILERFSAQQFPDLHSELNLSSLELGDSALYFCASSERDNFNYGYTFGSGTRLTVV.

This chain joins TRBV7-2 and TRBJ2-5; D is perhaps TRBD2 (6 bases). V was shortened by 3 bases and J by 2 bases, with 7 bases between the two germline ends. The length of the CDR3 is 13 residues. Germline V gene lookup returns CDR1 SGHTA and CDR2 FQGNSA. The DNA for the CDR3 is TGTGCCAGCAGCTTCGGGAGACAAGAGACCCAGTACTTC. Protein sequence: CASSFGRQETQYF.

The V gene is TRBV9, the J gene TRBJ2-7, with D possibly matching TRBD1 (5 bases). Trimming stripped 0 bases from V and 2 bases from J, with 9 bases between. The CDR3 spans 14 residues. Germline CDR1 reads SGDLS; CDR2 reads YYNGEE. The CDR3 is CASSVGDSPYEQYF. For the CDR3, the DNA is TGTGCCAGCAGCGTAGGCGACAGTCCCTACGAGCAGTACTTC.